This TCR beta chain was identified during a study of blood T cell repertoires in COVID-19. Across the study: COVID-19 samples collected from the United States, Italy and Spain covered acute and convalescent phases. T cells, B-cell-depleted T cells, or PBMCs supplied cDNA or gDNA.

The CDR3 is made up of 15 amino acids. V shed 3 bases and J 0 bases; nucleotides not matched to a gene: 1. Per the germline V gene, CDR1 is WNHNN and CDR2 is SYGVQD (reference sequence). In the original workflow: Reference gene primer amplification yielded estimated nucleated cell counts. Sequencing was performed with immunoSEQ multiplex PCR; in TCRdb, only in-frame clones are kept and a portion is missing. V and J calls and clone size are given by that table; D and trimming were obtained from the DNA. The table includes nearly 95,000 clones, approximately 80% detected once. Sequenced sample: peripheral blood. The chain uses TRBV10-1 and TRBJ2-3; TRBD2 agrees at 9 bases. The clonotype originates from a human donor in a cohort sampled during active COVID-19. DNA for the CDR3: TGCGCCAGCAGTGAAACTAGCGGGAGCACAGATACGCAGTATTTT. This sequence encodes CASSETSGSTDTQYF.